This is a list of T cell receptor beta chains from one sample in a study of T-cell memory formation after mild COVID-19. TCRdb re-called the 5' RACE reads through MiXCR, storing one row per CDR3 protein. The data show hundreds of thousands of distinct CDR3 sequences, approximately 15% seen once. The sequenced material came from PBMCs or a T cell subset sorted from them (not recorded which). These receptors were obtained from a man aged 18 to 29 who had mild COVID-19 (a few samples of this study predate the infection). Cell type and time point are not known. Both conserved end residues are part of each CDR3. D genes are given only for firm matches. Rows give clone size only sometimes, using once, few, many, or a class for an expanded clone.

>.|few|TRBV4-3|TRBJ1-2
CASSQDHTRGSGYGYTF
TGCGCCAGCAGCCAAGATCACACTAGGGGATCGGGCTATGGCTACACCTTC
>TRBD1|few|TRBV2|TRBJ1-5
CASSSNRGAYSNQPQHF
TGTGCCAGCAGTTCTAACAGGGGCGCCTATAGCAATCAGCCCCAGCATTTT
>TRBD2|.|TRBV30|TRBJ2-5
CAWSTLLSGGPLETQYF
TGTGCCTGGAGTACCCTCCTTAGCGGGGGGCCACTAGAGACCCAGTACTTC
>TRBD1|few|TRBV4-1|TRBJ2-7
CASSAGTGTYEQYF
TGCGCCAGCAGCGCGGGGACAGGGACTTACGAGCAGTACTTC
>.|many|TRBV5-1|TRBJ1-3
CASSSGDVGNTIYF
TGCGCCAGCAGCTCCGGGGACGTTGGAAACACCATATATTTT
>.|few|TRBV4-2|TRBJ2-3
CASSQELGGWGTDTQYF
TGTGCCAGCAGCCAAGAGTTAGGGGGATGGGGCACAGATACGCAGTATTTT
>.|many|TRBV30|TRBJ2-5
CAWSVDSYYQETQYF
TGTGCCTGGAGTGTGGACAGTTACTACCAAGAGACCCAGTACTTC
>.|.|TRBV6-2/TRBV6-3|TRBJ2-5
CASSYSNQETQYF
TGTGCCAGCAGTTACTCGAACCAAGAGACCCAGTACTTC
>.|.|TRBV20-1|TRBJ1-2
CSARGPRYGYTF
TGCAGTGCTCGGGGACCGCGCTATGGCTACACCTTC
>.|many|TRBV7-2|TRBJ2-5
CASSLDGPVRILTQYF
TGTGCCAGCAGCCTGGACGGTCCCGTACGCATCCTGACCCAGTACTTC
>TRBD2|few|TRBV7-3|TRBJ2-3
CASSLYPAGLTLSTDTQYF
TGTGCCAGCAGCTTATACCCAGCGGGGTTGACCCTTAGCACAGATACGCAGTATTTT
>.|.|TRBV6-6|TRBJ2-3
CASRRDPPDTQYF
TGTGCCAGCAGACGTGACCCGCCGGATACGCAGTATTTT
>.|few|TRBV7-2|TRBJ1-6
CASSSDGYSPLHF
TGTGCCAGCAGCTCGGACGGGTATTCACCCCTCCACTTT
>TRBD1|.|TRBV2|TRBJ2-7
CASSDGLVAGGSEEQYF
TGTGCCAGCAGTGACGGCTTGGTGGCAGGGGGATCTGAAGAGCAGTACTTC
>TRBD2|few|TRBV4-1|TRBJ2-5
CASSQESGGETQYF
TGCGCCAGCAGCCAAGAATCGGGGGGAGAGACCCAGTACTTC
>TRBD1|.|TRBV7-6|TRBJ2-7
CASSLAGGMYEQYF
TGTGCCAGCAGCTTGGCAGGGGGTATGTACGAGCAGTACTTC
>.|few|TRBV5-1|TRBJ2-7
CASSPWGVYEQYF
TGCGCCAGCAGCCCCTGGGGGGTCTACGAGCAGTACTTC
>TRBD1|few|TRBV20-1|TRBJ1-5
CAVGQGASSNQPQHF
TGCGCTGTAGGACAGGGGGCTTCGAGCAATCAGCCCCAGCATTTT
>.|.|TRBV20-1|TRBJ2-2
CSATSLRVGELFF
TGCAGTGCTACCTCACTCAGGGTAGGGGAGCTGTTTTTT
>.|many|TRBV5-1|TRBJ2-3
CASIPGRMSTDTQYF
TGCGCCAGCATCCCGGGACGGATGAGCACAGATACGCAGTATTTT
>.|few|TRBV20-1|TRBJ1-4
CSARDTGNEKLFF
TGCAGTGCTAGAGATACTGGTAATGAAAAACTGTTTTTT
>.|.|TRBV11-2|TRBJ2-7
CASSKTSYEQYF
TGTGCCAGCAGCAAGACCTCCTACGAGCAGTACTTC
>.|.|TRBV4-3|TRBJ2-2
CASSQGQGETGELFF
TGCGCCAGCAGCCAAGGTCAGGGAGAGACCGGGGAGCTGTTTTTT
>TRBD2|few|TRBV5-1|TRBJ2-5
CASSLAGTSGANQEKYF
TGCGCCAGCAGCTTGGCCGGGACTAGCGGGGCCAATCAAGAGAAGTACTTC
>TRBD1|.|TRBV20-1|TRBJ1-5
CSGLGTANQHQHF
TGCAGTGGTCTCGGGACAGCGAATCAGCACCAGCATTTT
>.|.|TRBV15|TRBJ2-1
CATGHDNEQFF
TGTGCCACTGGCCACGACAATGAGCAGTTCTTC
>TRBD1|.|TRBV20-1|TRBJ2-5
CSAPQFGTVGETQYF
TGCAGTGCGCCGCAATTCGGGACAGTAGGGGAGACCCAGTACTTC
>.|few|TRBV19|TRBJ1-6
CASSIVGSPLHF
TGTGCCAGTAGTATAGTGGGTTCACCCCTCCACTTT
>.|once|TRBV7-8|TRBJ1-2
CASSSRRGAQSGYTF
TGTGCCAGCAGCTCGCGCCGAGGCGCCCAGTCCGGCTACACCTTC
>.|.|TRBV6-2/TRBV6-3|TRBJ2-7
CASYGWSPYEQYF
TGTGCCAGCTACGGGTGGTCCCCCTACGAGCAGTACTTC
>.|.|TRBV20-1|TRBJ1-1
CSARKGYTEAFF
TGCAGTGCTAGAAAGGGGTACACTGAAGCTTTCTTT
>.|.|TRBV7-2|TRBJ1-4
CASSGNRVGTNEKLFF
TGTGCCAGCAGCGGTAACAGGGTTGGAACTAATGAAAAACTGTTTTTT
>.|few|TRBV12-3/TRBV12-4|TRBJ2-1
CASSSNRDEQFF
TGTGCCAGCAGTTCCAACAGGGATGAGCAGTTCTTC
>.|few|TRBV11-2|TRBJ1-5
CASSLTVGQPQHF
TGTGCCAGCAGCCTGACTGTCGGGCAGCCCCAGCATTTT
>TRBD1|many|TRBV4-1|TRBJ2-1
CASSQDPGQGNNEQFF
TGCGCCAGCAGCCAAGATCCCGGACAGGGCAATAATGAGCAGTTCTTC
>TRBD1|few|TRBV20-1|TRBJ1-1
CSATGQALVPNTEAFF
TGCAGTGCTACGGGACAGGCCTTAGTACCGAACACTGAAGCTTTCTTT
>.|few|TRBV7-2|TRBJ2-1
CASSFRNAGQGGEQFF
TGTGCCAGCAGCTTCCGAAACGCCGGACAAGGCGGTGAGCAGTTCTTC
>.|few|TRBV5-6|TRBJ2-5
CASSGTGTAEETQYF
TGTGCCAGCAGCGGAACAGGGACTGCGGAAGAGACCCAGTACTTC
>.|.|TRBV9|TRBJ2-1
CASSVGSTGEQFF
TGTGCCAGCAGCGTAGGTTCGACTGGCGAGCAGTTCTTC
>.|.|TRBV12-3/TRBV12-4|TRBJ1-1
CASRDGEGLNTEAFF
TGTGCCAGCAGGGACGGCGAAGGACTGAACACTGAAGCTTTCTTT
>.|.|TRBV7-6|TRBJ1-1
CASSLGGDSGAFF
TGTGCCAGCAGCTTAGGGGGGGATAGTGGAGCTTTCTTT
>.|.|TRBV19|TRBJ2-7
CASSIDSSYEQYF
TGTGCCAGTAGTATAGACAGCTCCTACGAGCAGTACTTC
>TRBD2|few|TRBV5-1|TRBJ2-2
CASSLGLAGYMELFF
TGCGCCAGCAGCTTGGGACTAGCGGGGTACATGGAGCTGTTTTTT
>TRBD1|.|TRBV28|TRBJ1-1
CASSLPTGQTEAFF
TGTGCCAGCAGTTTACCGACAGGGCAGACTGAAGCTTTCTTT
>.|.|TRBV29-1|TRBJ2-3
CSSLEGGGEGQYF
TGCAGCTCGTTAGAAGGAGGAGGAGAAGGGCAGTATTTT
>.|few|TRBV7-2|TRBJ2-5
CASSLAFGEETQYF
TGTGCCAGCAGCTTAGCGTTCGGGGAAGAGACCCAGTACTTC
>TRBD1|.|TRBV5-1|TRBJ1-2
CASSETQGANYGYTF
TGCGCCAGCAGCGAAACACAGGGGGCTAACTATGGCTACACCTTC
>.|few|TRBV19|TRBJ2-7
CASSDSGEQYF
TGTGCCAGTAGCGACAGCGGCGAGCAGTACTTC
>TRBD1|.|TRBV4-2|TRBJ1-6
CASSQETGNSPLHF
TGTGCCAGCAGCCAAGAGACAGGGAATTCACCCCTCCACTTT
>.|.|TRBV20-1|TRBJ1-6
CSASRGSYNSPLHF
TGCAGTGCTAGTCGCGGCTCCTATAATTCACCCCTCCACTTT
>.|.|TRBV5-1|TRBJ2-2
CASSRIVAGELFF
TGCGCCAGCAGCAGGATCGTGGCCGGGGAGCTGTTTTTT
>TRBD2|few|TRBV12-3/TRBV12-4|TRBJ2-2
CASSRTSGVYTGELFF
TGTGCCAGCAGCCGGACTAGCGGGGTCTACACCGGGGAGCTGTTTTTT
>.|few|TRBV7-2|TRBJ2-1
CASSLDHDEQFF
TGTGCCAGCAGCTTAGATCATGATGAGCAGTTCTTC
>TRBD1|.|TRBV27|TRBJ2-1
CASSLGTGLGNEQFF
TGTGCCAGCAGTTTAGGGACAGGGCTAGGCAATGAGCAGTTCTTC
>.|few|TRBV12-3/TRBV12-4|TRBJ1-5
CASSWETGQPQHF
TGTGCCAGCAGTTGGGAGACAGGTCAGCCCCAGCATTTT